A selection of T cell receptor beta chains follows, all from one sample in a study of cytomegalovirus exposure and HLA in healthy donors. TCRdb keeps only in-frame clones here, not all; method: immunoSEQ multiplex PCR. Seen here are about 150,000 clones, 80% to 95% observed once, and the top ten hold about 0.7%. Sequenced input: PBMCs. The receptors originated from a young man in good health and CMV-seronegative. The conserved cysteine and the conserved F or W are not part of the CDR3 here.

J,V,length,CDR3
TRBJ2-2,TRBV5-1,17,ASSFAVRGRTGNTGELF
TRBJ1-1,TRBV6-5,13,ASSYSLRGATEAF
TRBJ2-2,TRBV9,14,ASSVSGGRVTGELF
TRBJ2-5,TRBV19,12,ASRAERGTETQY
TRBJ2-7,TRBV6-1,13,ASSEPGTGTDEQY
TRBJ2-3,TRBV7-9,11,ASSPSGADTQY
TRBJ2-3,TRBV10-1,14,ASSELAGAGTDTQY
TRBJ1-5,TRBV6-5,12,ASSPGDSNQPQH
TRBJ1-2,TRBV19,10,ASGGAGYGYT
TRBJ2-1,TRBV11-2,13,ASSLELAGYNEQF
TRBJ1-5,TRBV5-8,14,ASSLAPTGRGQPQH
TRBJ1-5,TRBV7-2,14,ASSLEGAYSNQPQH
TRBJ1-1,TRBV9,10,ASSGTGGVAF
TRBJ2-5,TRBV11-3,15,ASSLERTSGIQETQY
TRBJ2-2,TRBV9,12,ASNLAGGPGELF
TRBJ1-3,TRBV5-1,12,ASSMDSAGNTIY
TRBJ2-5,TRBV5-1,12,ASSSPLAGETQY
TRBJ2-3,TRBV11-2,14,ASSTSGTRPTDTQY
TRBJ1-6,TRBV9,14,ASSVMESSYNSPLH
TRBJ2-7,TRBV11-2,13,ASSPAGQGIHEQY
TRBJ2-7,TRBV19,13,ASSSGQGGSYEQY
TRBJ2-1,TRBV9,13,ASSVFGGPGNEQF
TRBJ1-5,TRBV5-8,14,ASSSPYGRGNQPQH
TRBJ1-1,TRBV27,13,ASSFYSGVNTEAF
TRBJ1-1,TRBV7-9,14,ASSLGDRVGDTEAF
TRBJ1-5,TRBV6-5,11,ASSWGQGQPQH
TRBJ1-1,TRBV18,12,ASSPVEMSTEAF
TRBJ1-1,TRBV5-1,12,ASSFQGDNTEAF
TRBJ1-1,TRBV5-1,11,ASSLEYRVQAF
TRBJ1-2,TRBV19,13,ASSILQTTYYGYT
TRBJ1-5,TRBV6-6,10,ASAESNQPQH
TRBJ1-1,TRBV11-2,14,ASSLDFGQGGTEAF
TRBJ2-1,TRBV30,10,ACRASYNEQF
TRBJ1-1,TRBV11-2,13,ASSFQGSVATEAF
TRBJ1-2,TRBV5-6,12,ASRLAPEDYGYT
TRBJ1-4,TRBV30,16,AWSVTAQGAHPNEKLF
TRBJ1-2,TRBV6-1,12,ASSGEGWSYGYT
TRBJ2-2,TRBV11-2,12,ASSLDAVVGELF
TRBJ2-3,TRBV18,12,ASSPQGITDTQY
TRBJ2-7,TRBV6-1,13,ASSDRVSLSYEQY
TRBJ1-1,TRBV29-1,15,SVGSLQGFAVGTEAF
TRBJ1-6,TRBV6-5,13,ASSYRGSYNSPLH
TRBJ1-2,TRBV6-1,11,ASTRDSNYGYT
TRBJ1-2,TRBV5-1,12,ASSYAGLSYGYT
TRBJ1-6,TRBV6-1,17,ASSEARQGRSSYNSPLH
TRBJ2-7,TRBV30,10,AWSKTGSKQY
TRBJ1-5,TRBV7-9,16,ASSLYQGFPYSNQPQH
TRBJ1-1,TRBV5-4,15,ASSLAGTGMWNTEAF
TRBJ2-2,TRBV7-9,11,GKTQAGTGELF
TRBJ1-3,TRBV9,16,ASSTSSTGRVSGNTIY
TRBJ2-5,TRBV5-6,15,ASSPILAESPVETQY
TRBJ2-3,TRBV5-1,13,ASSLRGLGTDTQY